One sample yielded the 20 T cell receptor beta chains listed below, sequenced in a study of T cells in Graves' hyperthyroidism and ophthalmopathy. RNA transcripts were the template for amplifying TCR beta CDR3 regions. An initial round of RT-PCR targeting the TCR CDR3 relied on the HTBI primer set. TCRdb analysed the multiplex PCR reads with MiXCR anew, one entry per CDR3 protein. The data hold roughly 520,000 distinct CDR3 sequences, with 24% observed a single time. Input material: blood. These receptors were obtained from a woman aged 25-40 years with Graves' ophthalmopathy.

This clonotype was recorded many times. The J gene is TRBJ1-1, the V gene TRBV6-1, with D unresolved. The ends were cut back, 6 bases at V and 0 bases at J, with 11 bases in the middle. This CDR3 contains 14 residues. Germline V lookup: CDR1 MNHNS, CDR2 SASEGT. The CDR3 region is CASSSAQMNTEAFF. In DNA, the CDR3 is TGTGCCAGCAGCTCAGCCCAAATGAACACTGAAGCTTTCTTT.

This clonotype was seen at least ten times. The V and J genes are TRBV5-5 and TRBJ2-2; 10 bases agree with TRBD1. In germline, CDR1 is SGHKS, CDR2 YYEKEE (reference sequence). CDR3 length equals 15 residues. J gave up 6 bases and V 6 bases, and 8 bases lay outside the gene matches. The CDR3: CASKKTGGDPGELFF. The CDR3 region has the DNA TGTGCCAGCAAGAAGACAGGGGGCGATCCCGGGGAGCTGTTTTTT.

The genes are TRBV5-5 and TRBJ2-2; unclear D gene. Looked up from germline, CDR1 is SGHKS and CDR2 is YYEKEE (reference sequence). With 2 bases removed from V and 6 bases from J, the gap between germline ends came to 11 bases. This CDR3 has 14 amino acids. The CDR3 is CASSFMGGAGELFF. DNA for the CDR3: TGTGCCAGCAGCTTCATGGGTGGAGCCGGGGAGCTGTTTTTT.

Concerning this clonotype: A read error may be the cause here, since a much bigger clone is one base away. The chain couples TRBV7-2 to TRBJ2-5, with D possibly TRBD2 on 5 matching bases. The ends were cut back, 4 bases at V and 5 bases at J, with 14 bases in the middle. Germline V lookup: CDR1 SGHTA, CDR2 FQGNSA. The CDR3 is made up of 14 amino acids. As DNA, the CDR3 is TGTGCCAGCAGCTGGTCTAGCTTTACGGAGACCCAGTACTTC. Residues: CASSWSSFTETQYF. Based on the CDR3 plus reference TRBV7-2 and TRBJ2-5, the full variable domain is GAGVSQSPSNKVTEKGKDVELRCDPISGHTALYWYRQSLGQGLEFLIYFQGNSAPDKSGLPSDRFSAERTGGSVSTLTIQRTQQEDSAVYLCASSWSSFTETQYFGPGTRLLVL.

This chain's CDR3 is CASSLDASRNTGELFF. CDR3 coding DNA: TGTGCCAGCAGCTTAGATGCGAGCCGCAACACCGGGGAGCTGTTTTTT. The rearrangement links TRBV11-1 to TRBJ2-2; D is unclear. CDR1 and CDR2 from the germline V gene are SGHAT and FQDESV (reference sequence). Trimming took 1 base from V and 2 from J, leaving 11 bases between them. There are 16 residues in the CDR3.

J is TRBJ1-2 and V is TRBV7-9, with D possibly being TRBD1 (5 bases). The CDR3 loop spans 15 amino acids. Germline V gives CDR1 SEHNR, CDR2 FQNEAQ (reference sequence). The V and J ends lost 3 bases and 2 bases respectively, with 13 bases between them. The CDR3 sequence: CASSFIPGSNYGYTF. CDR3 bases: TGTGCCAGCAGCTTTATCCCAGGGTCAAACTATGGCTACACCTTC.

This clonotype came up a few times. The rearrangement links TRBV9 to TRBJ2-7; D gene unclear. Germline CDR1 reads SGDLS; CDR2 reads YYNGEE. V dropped 4 bases and J dropped 5 bases, with 13 bases sitting between them. This CDR3 has 13 amino acids. The CDR3 sequence is CASSPRGADEQYF. In DNA form, the CDR3 reads TGTGCCAGCAGCCCCCGCGGAGCCGACGAGCAGTACTTC.

This clonotype has a count of ten or more. The chain links TRBV6-5 to TRBJ2-2; D remains ambiguous. The length of the CDR3 is 14 residues. Germline assignment: CDR1 MNHEY and CDR2 SVGAGI. Trimming cost V 2 bases and J 7 bases, with 11 bases left between them. CDR3 amino acids: CASSYGALGGELFF. Here the CDR3 DNA reads TGTGCCAGCAGTTACGGTGCTTTAGGCGGGGAGCTGTTTTTT.

This clonotype was observed a handful of times. This chain uses TRBV20-1 with TRBJ1-1, with D hard to call. V was clipped by 3 bases and J by 6 bases, with 14 bases between them. CDR1 DFQATT and CDR2 SNEGSKA come from the germline V gene (reference sequence). The CDR3 runs to 13 residues. As DNA, the CDR3 is TGCAGTGCTAGTCCTCTCGCGGGGTCTGAAGCTTTCTTT. Encoded protein: CSASPLAGSEAFF.

This clonotype appeared a few times. V usage is TRBV11-2 and J usage is TRBJ1-3; no firm D call. Germline loops: CDR1 SGHAT, CDR2 FQNNGV. V was shortened by 3 bases and J by 4 bases, with 10 bases between the two germline ends. This CDR3 spans 14 amino acids. CDR3 nucleotides: TGTGCCAGCAGCTTTGAGTTATCCGGAAACACCATATATTTT. This codes for CASSFELSGNTIYF.

Only a few counts were recorded for this clonotype. The genes are TRBV19 and TRBJ1-1, with 8 positions matching TRBD1. The trim removed 10 bases at V and 4 bases at J, leaving 14 bases unmatched. CDR3 length equals 15 residues. Germline V lookup: CDR1 LNHDA, CDR2 SQIVND (reference sequence). CDR3 in amino acids: CATLQGTGLPTEAFF. Here the CDR3 DNA reads TGTGCCACCCTGCAAGGGACAGGTTTGCCCACTGAAGCTTTCTTT.

There are many counts of this clonotype. This chain's CDR3 is CASSPRDGENYGYTF. The CDR3, as DNA: TGTGCCAGCTCACCCCGGGACGGCGAAAACTATGGCTACACCTTC. This chain links TRBV18 with TRBJ1-2, with D perhaps TRBD1 (5 bases). Germline V CDR1 and CDR2: KGHSH, LQKENI. The CDR3 covers 15 residues. Trimming stripped 3 bases from V and 2 bases from J, with 13 bases between.

This clonotype was observed at least ten times. The chain carries TRBV25-1 and TRBJ1-2; no clear D gene. This CDR3 has 15 residues. V was cut by 4 bases and J by 4 bases, with 16 bases left in between. Germline-derived CDR1 and CDR2 are MGHDK and SYGVNS. CDR3 DNA sequence: TGTGCCAGCAGTGTGTTGGCAGGCGAAACCTATGGCTACACCTTC. It codes for CASSVLAGETYGYTF.

This clonotype was seen at least ten times. The rearrangement uses TRBV27 and TRBJ1-1, with 9 bases matching TRBD1. The trim removed 1 base at V and 4 bases at J, leaving 7 bases unmatched. CDR1 and CDR2 (germline): MNHEY, SMNVEV (reference sequence). The CDR3 consists of 16 residues. The CDR3 loop is CASSLLPGQGGTEAFF. DNA for the CDR3: TGTGCCAGCAGTTTATTACCGGGACAGGGTGGCACTGAAGCTTTCTTT.

The gene calls are TRBV27 and TRBJ2-2, with TRBD2 matching 7 bases. The germline V gene encodes CDR1 MNHEY and CDR2 SMNVEV (reference sequence). The CDR3 totals 14 residues. The ends lost 6 bases at V and 5 bases at J; junction bases unmatched: 6. The chain's CDR3 is CASSPGGGTGELFF. In nucleotides, the CDR3 is TGTGCCAGCAGCCCCGGCGGGGGAACCGGGGAGCTGTTTTTT.

This clonotype came up a few times. V is TRBV27 and J is TRBJ1-6; TRBD1 is a possible D gene (5 bases). Trimming took off 5 bases at V and 9 bases at J, with 11 bases between the two ends. Per the germline V gene, CDR1 is MNHEY and CDR2 is SMNVEV (reference sequence). The CDR3 runs to 13 residues. CDR3 DNA: TGTGCCAGCAGTCCGACGACAGTTTCACCCCTCCACTTT. Translating gives CASSPTTVSPLHF.

This clonotype was found many times. J is TRBJ2-2 and V is TRBV12-3 or TRBV12-4; 9 nucleotides align to TRBD1. V gave up 4 bases and J gave up 7 bases; unmatched junction bases: 10. The CDR3 has 16 amino acids. CDR3 in DNA: TGTGCCAGCAGTTACCACGGGACAGGGAAGTTCGGGGAGCTGTTTTTT. Residues: CASSYHGTGKFGELFF.

This clonotype showed up just a few times. The gene calls are TRBV9 and TRBJ2-2; TRBD2 matches 7 bases. V trimming: 3 bases; J trimming: 4 bases; junction bases outside the gene matches: 12. Germline V gives CDR1 SGDLS, CDR2 YYNGEE. This CDR3 has 17 residues. The DNA for the CDR3 is TGTGCCAGCAGCGACCCCAAGGAGCGGGGTGGCACCGGGGAGCTGTTTTTT. Translating gives CASSDPKERGGTGELFF.

This clonotype was observed many times. This chain joins TRBV5-1 and TRBJ1-2; D might be TRBD1 (5 bases). This CDR3 has 14 amino acids. The V and J ends lost 0 bases and 8 bases respectively, with 14 bases between them. The germline gives CDR1 SGHRS, CDR2 YFSETQ. The CDR3 spells CASSLAGQGEGYTF. The CDR3 region has the DNA TGCGCCAGCAGCTTGGCCGGGCAGGGCGAGGGCTACACCTTC. Supplemented by reference TRBV5-1 and TRBJ1-2, the full variable domain reads KAGVTQTPRYLIKTRGQQVTLSCSPISGHRSVSWYQQTPGQGLQFLFEYFSETQRNKGNFPGRFSGRQFSNSRSEMNVSTLELGDSALYLCASSLAGQGEGYTFGSGTRLTVV.

This clonotype occurred many times. The chain is built from TRBV5-1 and TRBJ1-1, with 9 bases that match TRBD1. There are 15 residues in the CDR3. Germline CDR1 SGHRS, CDR2 YFSETQ. The J segment lost 0 bases and the V segment lost 5 bases, leaving 5 bases of the junction unmatched. This CDR3 is CASSTGQGLNTEAFF. CDR3 DNA sequence: TGCGCCAGCAGTACGGGACAGGGCCTGAACACTGAAGCTTTCTTT. Complete variable domain (other parts from reference TRBV5-1 and TRBJ1-1): KAGVTQTPRYLIKTRGQQVTLSCSPISGHRSVSWYQQTPGQGLQFLFEYFSETQRNKGNFPGRFSGRQFSNSRSEMNVSTLELGDSALYLCASSTGQGLNTEAFFGQGTRLTVV.